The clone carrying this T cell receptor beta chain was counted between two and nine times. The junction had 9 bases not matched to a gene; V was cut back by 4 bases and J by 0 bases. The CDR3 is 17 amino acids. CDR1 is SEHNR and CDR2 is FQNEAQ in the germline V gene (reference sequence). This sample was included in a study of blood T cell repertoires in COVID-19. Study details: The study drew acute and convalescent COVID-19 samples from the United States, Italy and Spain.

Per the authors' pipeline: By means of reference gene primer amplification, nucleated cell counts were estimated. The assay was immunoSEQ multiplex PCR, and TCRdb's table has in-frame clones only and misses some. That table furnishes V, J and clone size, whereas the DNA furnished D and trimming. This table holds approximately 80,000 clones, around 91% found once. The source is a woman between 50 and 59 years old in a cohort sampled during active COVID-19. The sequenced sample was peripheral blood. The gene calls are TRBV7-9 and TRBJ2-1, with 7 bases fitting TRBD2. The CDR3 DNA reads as TGTGCCAGCAGCTACCTCCCCGGGGGGAGCTCCTACAATGAGCAGTTCTTC. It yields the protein CASSYLPGGSSYNEQFF. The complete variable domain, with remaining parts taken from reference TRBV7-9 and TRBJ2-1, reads DTGVSQNPRHKITKRGQNVTFRCDPISEHNRLYWYRQTLGQGPEFLTYFQNEAQLEKSRLLSDRFSAERPKGSFSTLEIQRTEQGDSAMYLCASSYLPGGSSYNEQFFGPGTRLTVL.